This T cell receptor beta chain was sequenced during a study of T cells after yellow fever vaccination. Regarding the study as a whole: The CD4 compartment and the CD8 compartment contained a small share of clonotypes in common. Post-booster samples contained most primary-vaccination clones (around 96% CD4, less than 90% CD8).

This clonotype was counted ten times or more. Its cognate antigen is unknown. TCRdb re-called the 5' RACE reads with MiXCR, one entry per CDR3 protein. In the table there are a few hundred thousand distinct CDR3 sequences, 6.5% to 8.5% of which are singletons. This CDR3 region has 15 residues. The junction had 14 bases not matched to a gene; V was cut back by 5 bases and J by 10 bases. Germline V gives CDR1 SGHAT, CDR2 FQNNGV. This chain joins TRBV11-2 and TRBJ2-1; 7 nucleotides match TRBD2. This clonotype originated in a young man who received the YFV17D yellow fever vaccine. The specimen was CD4+ T cells sorted from PBMCs, collected 15 days after the yellow fever booster vaccination. CDR3 coding DNA: TGTGCCAGCAGCCCCCAGCGGGAACGGCCCGGGGAGCAGTTCTTC. It yields the protein CASSPQRERPGEQFF. The full variable domain, rest sourced from reference TRBV11-2 and TRBJ2-1, is EAGVAQSPRYKIIEKRQSVAFWCNPISGHATLYWYQQILGQGPKLLIQFQNNGVVDDSQLPKDRFSAERLKGVDSTLKIQPAKLEDSAVYLCASSPQRERPGEQFFGPGTRLTVL.